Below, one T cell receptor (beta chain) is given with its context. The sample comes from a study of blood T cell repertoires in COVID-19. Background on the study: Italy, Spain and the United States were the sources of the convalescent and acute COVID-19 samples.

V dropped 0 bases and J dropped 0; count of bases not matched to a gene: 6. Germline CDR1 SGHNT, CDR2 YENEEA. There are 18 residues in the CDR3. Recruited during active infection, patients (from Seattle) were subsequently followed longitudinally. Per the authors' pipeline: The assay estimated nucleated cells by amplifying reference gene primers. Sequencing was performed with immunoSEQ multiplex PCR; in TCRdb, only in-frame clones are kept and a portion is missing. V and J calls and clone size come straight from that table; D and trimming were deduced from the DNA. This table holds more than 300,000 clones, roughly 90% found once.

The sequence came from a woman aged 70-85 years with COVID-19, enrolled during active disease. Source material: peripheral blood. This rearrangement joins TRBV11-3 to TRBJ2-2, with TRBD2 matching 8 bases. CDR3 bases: TGTGCCAGCAGCTTAGATCAGCGGGAGCCCACGAACACCGGGGAGCTGTTTTTT. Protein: CASSLDQREPTNTGELFF.